These 27 T cell receptor beta chains came from one sample sequenced in a study of T-cell reconstitution after alpha-beta-depleted transplantation in children listed by TCRdb under 2016. What this sample's treatment or condition label stands for: allogeneic hematopoietic cell transplantation with graft depleted of TCRalphabeta T cells and CD19 B cells. Receptor amplification or capture employed PCR. The sequencing machine was an Illumina HiSeq 2500. TCR libraries were prepared with molecular barcoding, using unique molecular identifiers to normalize TCRbeta repertoire quantification. In-frame beta chains were kept once TCRdb had trimmed the public reads at Q25 with fastp and called clones with MiXCR. Records with the same CDR3 protein are collapsed into one entry carrying the most frequent genes and DNA. A total of some 840,000 distinct CDR3 sequences appear in this sample, approximately 15% of them only once. The ten biggest clones cover approximately 5% of the sample.

This material consisted of PBMCs, mostly from graft donor cells, taken 360 days after TCRalphabeta/CD19-depleted stem cell transplant. The receptors stem from a male patient between 5 and 17 years old who had a stem cell transplant for acute lymphoblastic leukemia, so the T cells may come from the graft donor.

This chain connects TRBV5-1 to TRBJ2-7; 8 nucleotides line up with TRBD1. Trimming cost V 3 bases and J 5 bases; bases outside gene matches: 10. Germline CDR1 is SGHRS and CDR2 is YFSETQ. The CDR3 is made up of 15 amino acids. The CDR3 here is CASSSRGLIRDEQYF. The CDR3 nucleotides read TGCGCCAGCAGCTCCAGGGGGCTCATAAGGGACGAGCAGTACTTC.

The CDR3 coding sequence is TGCAGTGCTAAGGGCCCCAACGTTGACAATGAGCAGTTCTTC. This encodes CSAKGPNVDNEQFF. The J gene is TRBJ2-1, the V gene TRBV20-1; the D is unclear. Trimming took 4 bases from V and 5 from J, leaving 15 bases between them. This CDR3 has 14 amino acids. Per the germline V gene, CDR1 is DFQATT and CDR2 is SNEGSKA (reference sequence).

This sequence joins TRBV6-5 and TRBJ2-1; TRBD2 aligns across 12 bases. This CDR3 region has 18 residues. Germline V lookup: CDR1 MNHEY, CDR2 SVGAGI. The V gene end was trimmed by 4 bases and the J gene end by 3 bases; junction bases not matched to a gene: 10. The CDR3 spells CASSSRTSGITGYNEQFF. The CDR3 region has the DNA TGTGCCAGCAGTTCCCGGACTAGCGGGATTACGGGCTACAATGAGCAGTTCTTC.

There are a few counts of this clonotype. The chain employs TRBV11-2 and TRBJ1-1; TRBD1 matches 7 bases. With 1 base clipped from V and 1 base from J, the junction kept 9 bases outside the gene matches. The CDR3 sequence is 17 residues long. Per germline, CDR1 SGHAT and CDR2 FQNNGV. The DNA for the CDR3 is TGTGCCAGCAGCTTAGGCGTCAGGGGGGTGGGGAACACTGAAGCTTTCTTT. Its translation: CASSLGVRGVGNTEAFF.

This clonotype was seen just once. The genes are TRBV2 and TRBJ2-6, with D hard to call. V lost 2 bases and J 0 bases, leaving 11 bases between the germline ends. Germline V gene sequence: CDR1 SNHLY, CDR2 FYNNEI. The CDR3 is made up of 17 amino acids. The chain's CDR3 is CASSEIFSISGANVLTF. The CDR3 DNA follows: TGTGCCAGCAGTGAAATTTTCTCGATCTCTGGGGCCAACGTCCTGACTTTC.

V gene TRBV6-1 combines with J gene TRBJ2-1, with 8 bases that match TRBD1. There are 15 residues in the CDR3. V was clipped by 5 bases and J by 5 bases; unmatched bases: 8. CDR1 is MNHNS and CDR2 is SASEGT in the germline V gene. The CDR3 is CASSIDRGRHNEQFF. The CDR3 DNA reads as TGTGCCAGCAGTATTGACAGGGGAAGGCACAATGAGCAGTTCTTC.

The table lists this clonotype with many counts. V usage is TRBV5-1 and J usage is TRBJ2-3; 10 bases fit TRBD2. There are 19 residues in the CDR3. Losses at the gene ends were 5 bases for V and 1 base for J; bases not matched to a gene: 16. The germline gives CDR1 SGHRS, CDR2 YFSETQ. As DNA, the CDR3 is TGCGCCAGCAGATCTCGAGGGAGTAGCGGGAGGCACCGCACAGATACGCAGTATTTT. Protein sequence: CASRSRGSSGRHRTDTQYF. Drawing the rest from reference TRBV5-1 and TRBJ2-3, the complete variable domain is KAGVTQTPRYLIKTRGQQVTLSCSPISGHRSVSWYQQTPGQGLQFLFEYFSETQRNKGNFPGRFSGRQFSNSRSEMNVSTLELGDSALYLCASRSRGSSGRHRTDTQYFGPGTRLTVL.

The V gene is TRBV4-2, the J gene TRBJ2-7; no reliable D call. Germline CDR1 LGHNA, CDR2 YNFKEQ. The CDR3 runs 14 residues. V lost 3 bases to trimming and J lost 4 bases, with 13 bases between them. CDR3 nucleotide sequence: TGTGCCAGCAGCCAGTCTGGGCATCTTTACGAGCAGTACTTC. Protein: CASSQSGHLYEQYF.

The chain carries TRBV20-1 and TRBJ2-1; D is possibly TRBD1 or TRBD2 (6 bases each). Trimming stripped 4 bases from V and 9 bases from J, with 10 bases between. Germline lookup yields CDR1 DFQATT and CDR2 SNEGSKA (reference sequence). The CDR3 is 11 residues long. CDR3 nucleotide sequence: TGCAGTGCTAATAGGGGGGTTGAGCAGTTCTTC. Amino acids: CSANRGVEQFF.

The CDR3: CASSLVASGRGTDTQYF. In DNA form, the CDR3 reads TGTGCCAGCAGCTTAGTGGCTAGCGGGAGAGGCACAGATACGCAGTATTTT. The V gene is TRBV11-2, the J gene TRBJ2-3; 10 bases line up with TRBD2. This CDR3 is built from 17 residues. Germline loops: CDR1 SGHAT, CDR2 FQNNGV. Trimming removed 1 base from V and 1 base from J; junction bases left unmatched: 5.

Many counts were recorded for this clonotype. The chain is built from TRBV12-3 or TRBV12-4 and TRBJ2-5, with D possibly matching TRBD1 (6 bases). There are 14 residues in the CDR3. V gave up 5 bases and J gave up 1 base, with 11 bases separating them. In DNA, the CDR3 is TGTGCCAGCAGTATCCAGGGGCTCCAAGAGACCCAGTACTTC. Translation: CASSIQGLQETQYF.

A few counts support this clonotype. The rearrangement uses TRBV27 and TRBJ2-1; perhaps TRBD1 as D (6 bases). V was pared by 5 bases and J by 4 bases, with 18 bases between. The V gene's germline CDR1 is MNHEY and CDR2 SMNVEV (reference sequence). The CDR3 consists of 16 residues. The CDR3 spells CASSATRGRGYNEQFF. DNA for the CDR3: TGTGCCAGCAGTGCAACCAGGGGTCGAGGTTACAATGAGCAGTTCTTC.

Ten or more counts support this clonotype. The chain is built from TRBV5-1 and TRBJ2-7; 7 bases are a match to TRBD2. With 2 bases clipped from V and 6 bases from J, the junction kept 8 bases outside the gene matches. CDR3 length: 14 amino acids. CDR1 and CDR2 from the germline V gene are SGHRS and YFSETQ. In DNA, the CDR3 is TGCGCCAGCAGCTTCCCTAGCGGCGGGTCCGAGCAGTACTTC. This codes for CASSFPSGGSEQYF.

This clonotype was seen at least ten times. This chain connects TRBV7-8 to TRBJ2-1; D possibly corresponds to TRBD2 (6 bases). V shed 1 base and J shed 10 bases, with 11 bases lying between them. Germline loops: CDR1 SGHVS, CDR2 FQNEAQ. CDR3 size: 13 residues. The CDR3 sequence: CASSLVVAGEQFF. The CDR3, as DNA: TGTGCCAGCAGCTTAGTTGTGGCGGGGGAGCAGTTCTTC.

This clonotype was picked up many times. The rearrangement joins TRBV4-2 to TRBJ2-7; possibly TRBD2 for D (6 bases). This CDR3 has 14 amino acids. Germline V gene lookup returns CDR1 LGHNA and CDR2 YNFKEQ. Between the trimmed V and J ends, which lost 2 bases and 6 bases, there was a span of 14 bases. The CDR3 DNA reads TGTGCCAGCAGCCAACGCCACGGAGGGCGCGAGCAGTACTTC. Encoded protein: CASSQRHGGREQYF.

The rearrangement uses TRBV6-2 or TRBV6-3 and TRBJ2-1; 9 bases are shared with TRBD2. This CDR3 has 15 amino acids. Per germline, CDR1 MNHEY and CDR2 SVGEGT. V was clipped by 6 bases and J by 4 bases; unmatched bases: 7. CDR3 in amino acids: CASSILAGLYNEQFF. Written as DNA, the CDR3 is TGTGCCAGCAGCATACTAGCGGGCCTATACAATGAGCAGTTCTTC.

This clonotype has a handful of counts. The CDR3 reads CASCRGTGGPDTQYF. CDR3 nucleotides: TGCGCCAGCTGCCGGGGGACAGGGGGCCCAGATACGCAGTATTTT. V is TRBV5-1 and J is TRBJ2-3, with TRBD1 matching 12 bases. This CDR3 contains 15 residues. Germline V CDR1 and CDR2: SGHRS, YFSETQ. V lost 7 bases, J lost 4 bases, and 7 bases stayed unmatched. Using reference TRBV5-1 and TRBJ2-3 for the parts outside the CDR3, the full variable domain is KAGVTQTPRYLIKTRGQQVTLSCSPISGHRSVSWYQQTPGQGLQFLFEYFSETQRNKGNFPGRFSGRQFSNSRSEMNVSTLELGDSALYLCASCRGTGGPDTQYFGPGTRLTVL.

The chain employs TRBV7-9 and TRBJ2-1; no reliable D call. The CDR3 is made up of 16 amino acids. Trimming took 0 bases from V and 0 from J, leaving 9 bases between them. The V gene's germline CDR1 is SEHNR and CDR2 FQNEAQ (reference sequence). CDR3 bases: TGTGCCAGCAGCTTAGCGATCAGCGTCTCCTACAATGAGCAGTTCTTC. Residues: CASSLAISVSYNEQFF.

The chain links TRBV11-2 to TRBJ2-1; D perhaps matches TRBD1 (5 bases). CDR1 is SGHAT, CDR2 FQNNGV, per germline. The CDR3 runs 17 residues. V was cut by 1 base and J by 4 bases, with 17 bases left in between. In DNA form, the CDR3 reads TGTGCCAGCAGCTTAGGGTCTGGGGCCTATATTTACAATGAGCAGTTCTTC. It specifies CASSLGSGAYIYNEQFF.

The table lists this clonotype with many counts. J is TRBJ2-1 and V is TRBV20-1; the D is unclear. Per germline, CDR1 DFQATT and CDR2 SNEGSKA (reference sequence). The CDR3 is 13 residues long. Trimming left V 4 bases short and J 2 bases short, with 9 bases between. CDR3 DNA sequence: TGCAGTGCTATTACGGAAACCTACAATGAGCAGTTCTTC. It yields the protein CSAITETYNEQFF.

This chain links TRBV3-1 with TRBJ1-1, with D perhaps matching TRBD1 (5 bases). CDR1 and CDR2 (germline): LGHDT, YNNKEL (reference sequence). V lost 3 bases and J lost 0, with 11 bases in between. This CDR3 comprises 15 residues. The CDR3: CASSHLRGVNTEAFF. The CDR3 coding sequence is TGTGCCAGCAGCCACCTAAGGGGCGTGAACACTGAAGCTTTCTTT.

This clonotype was observed a handful of times. This chain links TRBV24-1 with TRBJ2-7, with TRBD1 identical over 9 bases. The length of the CDR3 is 14 residues. Trimming removed 4 bases from V and 5 bases from J; junction bases left unmatched: 5. In germline, CDR1 is KGHDR, CDR2 SFDVKD. The CDR3 sequence is CATSEGQGADEQYF. Written as DNA, the CDR3 is TGTGCCACCAGTGAGGGACAGGGTGCGGACGAGCAGTACTTC.

On this clonotype itself: Just one base apart from a much larger clone, this may be a read error. This sequence joins TRBV5-1 and TRBJ2-1; the match to TRBD2 covers 9 bases. The CDR3 is 15 amino acids. V shed 4 bases and J 0 bases; nucleotides not matched to a gene: 2. The germline gives CDR1 SGHRS, CDR2 YFSETQ. The CDR3 DNA reads TGCGCCAGCAGCAATAGCGGGAGCTCCTACAATGAGCAGTTCTTC. It codes for CASSNSGSSYNEQFF. The whole variable domain, remainder taken from reference TRBV5-1 and TRBJ2-1, is KAGVTQTPRYLIKTRGQQVTLSCSPISGHRSVSWYQQTPGQGLQFLFEYFSETQRNKGNFPGRFSGRQFSNSRSEMNVSTLELGDSALYLCASSNSGSSYNEQFFGPGTRLTVL.

The chain recombines TRBV5-1 with TRBJ2-7; TRBD2 aligns across 7 bases. CDR3 length equals 15 residues. Germline trimming cut 2 bases from V and 5 bases from J; bases unmatched to any gene: 10. Germline V lookup: CDR1 SGHRS, CDR2 YFSETQ. For the CDR3, the DNA is TGCGCCAGCAGCTTTCTTGCGCGGGAGACACACGAGCAGTACTTC. Its protein product is CASSFLARETHEQYF.

With regard to this clonotype: The junction departs from germline at one end; a sequencing error may be responsible. J is TRBJ2-5 and V is TRBV12-3 or TRBV12-4; 7 bases map to TRBD1. The CDR3 runs to 14 residues. The CDR3 sequence: CASSSLLDRAAESF. CDR3 DNA sequence: TGTGCCAGCAGTAGCCTCCTCGACAGGGCCGCGGAGTCCTTC.

On this clonotype: This CDR3 fails to terminate in the conserved phenylalanine or tryptophan, so it likely reflects a read error. The chain couples TRBV3-1 to TRBJ2-1, with a weak D call TRBD1 (5 bases). Trimming removed 1 base at V and 4 bases at J, with 20 bases between. The CDR3 loop spans 18 amino acids. Germline V gene data show CDR1 as LGHDT and CDR2 as YNNKEL (reference sequence). CDR3 DNA: TGTGCCAGCAGCCAAGTTGGACCCCCGAGACAGCTTTACAATGAGCAGTTCCTC. This encodes CASSQVGPPRQLYNEQFL.

This clonotype was counted only a few times. The rearrangement joins TRBV13 to TRBJ2-7, with TRBD2 identical over 7 bases. Trimming removed 5 bases from V and 2 bases from J; junction bases left unmatched: 9. CDR1 PRHDT and CDR2 FYEKMQ come from the germline V gene (reference sequence). This CDR3 comprises 15 residues. The CDR3 spells CASSPTTSVAYEQYF. The CDR3 DNA sequence: TGTGCCAGCAGCCCTACCACTAGCGTCGCCTACGAGCAGTACTTC. Combining the CDR3 with reference TRBV13 and TRBJ2-7 gives the whole variable domain AAGVIQSPRHLIKEKRETATLKCYPIPRHDTVYWYQQGPGQDPQFLISFYEKMQSDKGSIPDRFSAQQFSDYHSELNMSSLELGDSALYFCASSPTTSVAYEQYFGPGTRLTVT.